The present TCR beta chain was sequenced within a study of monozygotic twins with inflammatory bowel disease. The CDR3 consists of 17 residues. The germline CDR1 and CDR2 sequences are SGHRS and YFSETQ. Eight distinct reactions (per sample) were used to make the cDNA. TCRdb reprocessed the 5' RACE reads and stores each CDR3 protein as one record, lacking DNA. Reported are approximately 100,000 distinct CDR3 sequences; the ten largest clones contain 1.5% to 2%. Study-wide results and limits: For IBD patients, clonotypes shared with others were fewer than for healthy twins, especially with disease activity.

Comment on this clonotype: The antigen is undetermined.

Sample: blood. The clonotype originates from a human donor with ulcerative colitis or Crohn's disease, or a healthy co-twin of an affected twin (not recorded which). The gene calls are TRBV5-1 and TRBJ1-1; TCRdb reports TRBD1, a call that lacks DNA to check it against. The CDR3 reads CASSVTGTGPLNTEAFF. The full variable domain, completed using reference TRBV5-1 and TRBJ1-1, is KAGVTQTPRYLIKTRGQQVTLSCSPISGHRSVSWYQQTPGQGLQFLFEYFSETQRNKGNFPGRFSGRQFSNSRSEMNVSTLELGDSALYLCASSVTGTGPLNTEAFFGQGTRLTVV.